Listed below are T cell receptor beta chains from one sample, sequenced in a study of T cells in Graves' hyperthyroidism and ophthalmopathy. MiXCR, applied by TCRdb to the multiplex PCR reads, yields one record per CDR3 protein. The data hold around 610,000 distinct CDR3 sequences, with around 15% observed a single time. Material: blood. These receptors were obtained from a woman between 35 and 50 years old with Graves' ophthalmopathy. Each CDR3 is given with its conserved first and last residue. The D gene is left open where the match is weak. Rows may omit the clone size; those that give it use once, few, many or a size class.

>-|-|TRBJ2-1|TRBV27
CASQRDGTYNEQFF
TGTGCCAGCCAACGGGACGGAACCTACAATGAGCAGTTCTTC
>TRBD2|many|TRBJ2-3|TRBV6-2/TRBV6-3
CASSTGLAVTDTQYF
TGTGCCAGCAGTACGGGACTAGCAGTGACAGATACGCAGTATTTT
>-|once|TRBJ2-6|TRBV5-1
CASSPQGGPLSGANVLTF
TGCGCCAGCAGCCCCCAGGGGGGTCCACTCTCTGGGGCCAACGTCCTGACTTTC
>-|many|TRBJ2-5|TRBV9
CASSVSEGSRETQYF
TGTGCCAGCAGCGTATCTGAGGGTTCTCGGGAGACCCAGTACTTC
>-|-|TRBJ2-6|TRBV29-1
CSVAGVRSGANVLTF
TGCAGCGTTGCCGGCGTTAGGAGTGGGGCCAACGTCCTGACTTTC
>-|many|TRBJ1-3|TRBV28
CARKGSNTIYF
TGTGCCAGAAAGGGTTCGAACACCATATATTTT
>-|once|TRBJ1-2|TRBV6-5
CASSSLRTSVYGYTF
TGTGCCAGCAGTTCACTTCGGACATCTGTCTATGGCTACACCTTC
>TRBD2|many|TRBJ2-7|TRBV11-3
CASSLGGLAGGYEQYF
TGTGCCAGCAGCTTAGGGGGCCTAGCGGGAGGCTACGAGCAGTACTTC
>-|-|TRBJ1-5|TRBV7-3
CASSNTGSTPFSNQPQHF
TGTGCCAGCAGCAACACAGGGAGTACCCCTTTTAGCAATCAGCCCCAGCATTTT
>TRBD2|-|TRBJ2-7|TRBV4-3
CASSQTTSGATPYEQYF
TGCGCCAGCAGCCAAACGACTAGCGGAGCCACCCCCTACGAGCAGTACTTC
>-|many|TRBJ2-5|TRBV13
CASSPPRENSVETQYF
TGTGCCAGCAGCCCCCCACGGGAGAACAGCGTAGAGACCCAGTACTTC
>-|-|TRBJ2-2|TRBV19
CASSILDSGELFF
TGTGCCAGTAGTATACTAGATTCCGGGGAGCTGTTTTTT
>TRBD2|many|TRBJ2-5|TRBV3-1
CASSTRTSRQETQYF
TGTGCCAGCAGCACCCGGACTAGCAGACAAGAGACCCAGTACTTC
>-|many|TRBJ2-7|TRBV12-5
CASGLTFDEQYF
TGTGCTAGTGGTTTGACATTCGACGAGCAGTACTTC
>TRBD1|-|TRBJ2-7|TRBV18
CASSYHRGPYGEQYF
TGTGCCAGCTCATACCACAGGGGGCCTTACGGCGAGCAGTACTTC
>-|many|TRBJ1-1|TRBV20-1
CSASTDSTRTEAFF
TGCAGTGCTAGTACAGATTCAACACGGACTGAAGCTTTCTTT
>-|few|TRBJ1-1|TRBV9
CASSSEVYTEAFF
TGTGCCAGCAGCTCAGAAGTTTACACTGAAGCTTTCTTT
>-|many|TRBJ2-5|TRBV4-1
CASSQVGWQQETQYF
TGCGCCAGCAGCCAAGTCGGCTGGCAACAAGAGACCCAGTACTTC
>-|many|TRBJ1-5|TRBV6-2/TRBV6-3
CASSYEGLSNQPQHF
TGTGCCAGCAGTTACGAGGGTCTTAGCAATCAGCCCCAGCATTTT
>-|few|TRBJ1-3|TRBV4-1
CASSQGLAMAGNTIYF
TGCGCCAGCAGCCAAGGATTGGCCATGGCCGGAAACACCATATATTTT
>-|-|TRBJ1-6|TRBV6-5
CASSYGTGPLSPLHF
TGTGCCAGCAGTTACGGAACCGGGCCCCTCTCACCCCTCCACTTT
>-|many|TRBJ2-2|TRBV6-1
CASHPLAGELFF
TGTGCCAGCCATCCCCTAGCCGGGGAGCTGTTTTTT